This TCR beta chain is drawn from a study of T-cell reconstitution after alpha-beta-depleted transplantation in children. On this clonotype: The antigen remains unidentified.

V was cut by 5 bases and J by 3 bases, with 9 bases left in between. The CDR3 totals 12 residues. Germline lookup yields CDR1 DFQATT and CDR2 SNEGSKA (reference sequence). Broader study findings: Some patients owed their high day-60 TCRbeta diversity to surviving recipient T cells and thymic progenitors. When one year had passed after transplant, most T-cell counts and diversity came from newly produced T cells. After transplant, at about two months, alpha-beta T cells were reportedly derived from several hundred expanded graft clones.

Library preparation (for TCRbeta) was performed with unique molecular identifiers. TCRdb fed the PCR reads into MiXCR, producing one record per CDR3 protein. The sample contains 610,000 or so distinct CDR3 sequences, approximately 30% of which appear only once. The origin of this receptor is a boy less than two years old with Wiskott-Aldrich syndrome, due to receive a stem cell transplant. This sample comprised PBMCs, obtained before TCRalphabeta/CD19-depleted stem cell transplant. The gene calls are TRBV20-1 and TRBJ2-3, with D maybe TRBD1 (5 bases). CDR3 residues: CSASRQTDTQYF. CDR3 DNA sequence: TGCAGTGCTTCCAGACAGACAGATACGCAGTATTTT.